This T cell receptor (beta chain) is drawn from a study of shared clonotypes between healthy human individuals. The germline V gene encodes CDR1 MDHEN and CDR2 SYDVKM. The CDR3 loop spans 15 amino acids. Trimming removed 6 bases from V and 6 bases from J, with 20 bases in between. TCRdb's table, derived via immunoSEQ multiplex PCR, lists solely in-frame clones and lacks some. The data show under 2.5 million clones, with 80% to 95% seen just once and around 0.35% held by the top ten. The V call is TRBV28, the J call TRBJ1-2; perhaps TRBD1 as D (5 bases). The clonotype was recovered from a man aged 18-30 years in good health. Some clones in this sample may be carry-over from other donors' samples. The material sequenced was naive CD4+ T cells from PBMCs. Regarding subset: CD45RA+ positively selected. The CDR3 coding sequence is TGTGCCAGCAGAAGGGGAGGGGACCCCCCCAATGGCTACACCTTC. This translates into CASRRGGDPPNGYTF.